The 32 T cell receptor beta chains presented below share a single source sample, sequenced in a study of OX40 agonist ivuxolimab in advanced cancers. The method was immunoSEQ multiplex PCR; TCRdb's version includes in-frame clones alone and lacks a portion of them. The sample lists about 63,000 clones; roughly nine tenths were seen once. Sequencing used CD4+ or CD8+ T cells sorted from blood, obtained in a trial of the OX40 agonist ivuxolimab. Receptor source: an adult with an advanced solid tumor such as melanoma, head and neck, liver or kidney cancer.

CDR3 bases: TGTGCCAGTAGTATAGAGCGCACCGGCTATGGCTACACCTTC. It encodes CASSIERTGYGYTF. The chain combines TRBV19 with TRBJ1-2, with D unresolved. V was trimmed by 0 bases and J by 4 bases, leaving 9 bases between them. The CDR3 length is 14 residues. The germline V gene has CDR1 LNHDA and CDR2 SQIVND (reference sequence).

This chain joins TRBV18 and TRBJ2-5, with 7 bases identical to TRBD2. The CDR3 extends over 13 amino acids. Germline V lookup: CDR1 KGHSH, CDR2 LQKENI. V lost 6 bases, J lost 4 bases, and 5 bases stayed unmatched. The CDR3 is CASSGGAGETQYF. Written as DNA, the CDR3 is TGTGCCAGCTCGGGAGGGGCAGGAGAGACCCAGTACTTC.

This CDR3 reads CASRRTSGIRIEQYF. Written as DNA, the CDR3 is TGTGCCAGCAGACGGACTAGCGGAATACGAATCGAGCAGTACTTC. V gene TRBV28 combines with J gene TRBJ2-7; 10 bases are a match to TRBD2. Germline-derived CDR1 and CDR2 are MDHEN and SYDVKM. The J segment lost 6 bases and the V segment lost 6 bases, leaving 11 bases of the junction unmatched. The length of the CDR3 is 15 residues.

This chain links TRBV7-9 with TRBJ1-2; no clear D. V lost 3 bases, J lost 7 bases, and 12 bases lay in between. The CDR3 extends over 13 amino acids. The germline gives CDR1 SEHNR, CDR2 FQNEAQ (reference sequence). The CDR3 is CASSFRGLFGYTF. The CDR3 DNA sequence: TGTGCCAGCAGCTTCCGGGGATTATTTGGCTACACCTTC.

The rearrangement joins TRBV29-1 to TRBJ2-2; TRBD2 might be the D (5 bases). Trimming stripped 0 bases from V and 10 bases from J, with 6 bases between. Germline loops: CDR1 SQVTM, CDR2 ANQGSEA. The CDR3 covers 11 residues. The CDR3 sequence is CSVEDLAELFF. In DNA form, the CDR3 reads TGCAGCGTTGAAGATCTAGCGGAGCTGTTTTTT.

The chain employs TRBV28 and TRBJ1-1; 9 nucleotides line up with TRBD1. CDR3 length: 17 amino acids. The germline V gene encodes CDR1 MDHEN and CDR2 SYDVKM. Trimming at V came to 8 bases and at J to 5 bases, leaving 18 bases not matched to a gene. Written as DNA, the CDR3 is TGTGCCAGCTTAGTTTGGGGAGGACAGGGGCGGGCAACTGAAGCTTTCTTT. As protein: CASLVWGGQGRATEAFF. Variable domain in full (rest from reference TRBV28 and TRBJ1-1): DVKVTQSSRYLVKRTGEKVFLECVQDMDHENMFWYRQDPGLGLRLIYFSYDVKMKEKGDIPEGYSVSREKKERFSLILESASTNQTSMYLCASLVWGGQGRATEAFFGQGTRLTVV.

The V call is TRBV18, the J call TRBJ2-7; D may be TRBD1 (6 bases). Germline values: CDR1 KGHSH, CDR2 LQKENI. Trimming took off 2 bases at V and 7 bases at J, with 15 bases between the two ends. The CDR3 is 14 amino acids. CDR3 sequence reads: CASSPSGQGYEQYF. CDR3 DNA: TGTGCCAGCTCACCAAGTGGCCAGGGGTATGAGCAGTACTTC.

Regarding this clone: One end of the junction fails to match germline, which may point to a read error. The chain carries TRBV5-1 and TRBJ2-7, with 8 positions matching TRBD1. CDR3 size: 14 residues. CDR1 is SGHRS and CDR2 is YFSETQ in the germline V gene. In DNA form, the CDR3 reads TGTGCCAGCAGCTTGGAGGGTCAGGGGGCGCCTCTGTACTTC. Translation gives CASSLEGQGAPLYF. Full variable domain (missing parts from reference TRBV5-1 and TRBJ2-7): KAGVTQTPRYLIKTRGQQVTLSCSPISGHRSVSWYQQTPGQGLQFLFEYFSETQRNKGNFPGRFSGRQFSNSRSEMNVSTLELGDSALYLCASSLEGQGAPLYFGPGTRLTVT.

The CDR3 is CASSDRGPTDTQYF. CDR3 DNA: TGTGCCAGCAGTGATCGGGGCCCCACAGATACGCAGTATTTT. The genes are TRBV28 and TRBJ2-3; D may match TRBD1 or TRBD2 (5 bases each). The length of the CDR3 is 14 residues. Germline loops: CDR1 MDHEN, CDR2 SYDVKM. V lost 5 bases to trimming and J lost 2 bases, with 11 bases between them.

This clone appeared a single time. The chain links TRBV5-1 to TRBJ1-1; D gene unclear. CDR1 is SGHRS and CDR2 is YFSETQ in the germline V gene. The CDR3 totals 16 residues. The ends were cut back, 0 bases at V and 4 bases at J, with 16 bases in the middle. For the CDR3, the DNA is TGCGCCAGCAGCTTGGGGGCAGGAGGTCCGGGCACTGAAGCTTTCTTT. Protein product: CASSLGAGGPGTEAFF.

The rearrangement links TRBV2 to TRBJ2-2, with 8 bases fitting TRBD2. The CDR3 is 16 residues long. Germline V gene lookup returns CDR1 SNHLY and CDR2 FYNNEI. V trimming: 4 bases; J trimming: 0 bases; junction bases outside the gene matches: 4. The CDR3 nucleotides are TGTGCCAGCAGTGCTACTAGCGGCGCGAACACCGGGGAGCTGTTTTTT. Translating it yields CASSATSGANTGELFF.

V usage is TRBV4-1 and J usage is TRBJ1-2; D remains unclear. This CDR3 is 16 amino acids long. CDR1 is MGHRA and CDR2 is YSYEKL in the germline V gene. V was trimmed by 4 bases and J by 2 bases, leaving 17 bases between them. CDR3 nucleotides: TGCGCCAGCAGCCCCTTGGGCCCAATCGGAAACTATGGCTACACCTTC. Protein sequence: CASSPLGPIGNYGYTF.

This chain links TRBV6-5 with TRBJ2-7; D ambiguous. Germline CDR1 MNHEY, CDR2 SVGAGI. V was cut by 6 bases and J by 3 bases, with 15 bases left in between. The CDR3 has 14 residues. Here the CDR3 DNA reads TGTGCCAGCAGCCAGTTCTTATTTAGCTACGAGCAGTACTTC. Protein sequence: CASSQFLFSYEQYF.

The chain has TRBV19 and TRBJ2-7; 9 nucleotides align to TRBD2. Germline V gives CDR1 LNHDA, CDR2 SQIVND (reference sequence). The V gene end was trimmed by 4 bases and the J gene end by 4 bases; junction bases not matched to a gene: 14. CDR3 length: 17 residues. In DNA, the CDR3 is TGTGCCAGTAGTAGCTCTCATAGCGGGAGCTGTAGATACGAGCAGTACTTC. Protein: CASSSSHSGSCRYEQYF. The full variable domain, with the rest looked up from reference TRBV19 and TRBJ2-7, is DGGITQSPKYLFRKEGQNVTLSCEQNLNHDAMYWYRQDPGQGLRLIYYSQIVNDFQKGDIAEGYSVSREKKESFPLTVTSAQKNPTAFYLCASSSSHSGSCRYEQYFGPGTRLTVT.

The chain has TRBV6-6 and TRBJ1-2; no clear D gene. Trimming took 6 bases from V and 5 from J, leaving 10 bases between them. This CDR3 has 12 amino acids. Germline V gene data show CDR1 as MNHNY and CDR2 as SVGAGI (reference sequence). CDR3 bases: TGTGCCAGCAGAAGGGAAGGGTATGGCTACACCTTC. Protein: CASRREGYGYTF.

The gene calls are TRBV5-1 and TRBJ2-7; weak D call: TRBD1 (5 bases). Deletions cut 0 bases from V and 1 base from J, with 11 bases between. Germline V gene lookup returns CDR1 SGHRS and CDR2 YFSETQ. CDR3 length: 15 amino acids. The CDR3 sequence: CASSLAQGRSYEQYF. CDR3 nucleotide sequence: TGCGCCAGCAGCTTGGCGCAGGGTAGGTCCTACGAGCAGTACTTC.

The chain recombines TRBV7-2 with TRBJ2-7, with TRBD1 matching over 7 bases. Unmatched junction bases numbered 7, after V lost 5 bases and J lost 6 bases. CDR3 size: 13 residues. Germline V gene data show CDR1 as SGHTA and CDR2 as FQGNSA. CDR3 DNA sequence: TGTGCCAGCAGCCAACAGGCAGGGGGCGAGCAGTACTTC. It codes for CASSQQAGGEQYF.

This chain connects TRBV25-1 to TRBJ1-1; 7 bases agree with TRBD1. The length of the CDR3 is 18 residues. Germline trimming cut 0 bases from V and 7 bases from J; bases unmatched to any gene: 17. CDR1 is MGHDK, CDR2 SYGVNS, per germline. The CDR3 protein is CASSEYYQGVSASGEAFF. DNA for the CDR3: TGTGCCAGCAGTGAATATTACCAGGGGGTAAGTGCGAGCGGTGAAGCTTTCTTT.

The rearrangement links TRBV5-1 to TRBJ1-2; D gene unclear. This CDR3 region has 12 residues. V lost 4 bases and J 5 bases, leaving 9 bases between the germline ends. CDR1 and CDR2 from the germline V gene are SGHRS and YFSETQ. CDR3 nucleotides: TGCGCCAGCAGCCAGAAGGGTTATGGCTACACCTTC. Translated: CASSQKGYGYTF.

The chain is built from TRBV2 and TRBJ2-7; 14 bases are a match to TRBD2. The length of the CDR3 is 14 residues. V lost 4 bases, J lost 4 bases, and 0 bases stayed unmatched. Germline CDR1 is SNHLY and CDR2 is FYNNEI. This CDR3 is CASSGLAGGYEQYF. The DNA for the CDR3 is TGTGCCAGCAGTGGACTAGCGGGAGGGTACGAGCAGTACTTC.

This chain connects TRBV4-1 to TRBJ1-1; D ambiguous. Germline V gene data show CDR1 as MGHRA and CDR2 as YSYEKL. With 0 bases removed from V and 0 bases from J, the gap between germline ends came to 8 bases. This CDR3 spans 15 amino acids. Here the CDR3 DNA reads TGCGCCAGCAGCCAAGAGGCTTGGGTGAACACTGAAGCTTTCTTT. Residues: CASSQEAWVNTEAFF.

This clone was seen only once. The rearrangement joins TRBV28 to TRBJ1-1, with D unresolved. Germline loops: CDR1 MDHEN, CDR2 SYDVKM. The V end lost 10 bases, the J end lost 5 bases, and 14 bases lay between the germline ends. This CDR3 has 12 residues. DNA for the CDR3: TGTGCCACCCTTGGGGAGAGGACTGAAGCTTTCTTT. Encoded protein: CATLGERTEAFF.

This clone showed up just a few times. The junction does not match germline at one end; this may be a read error. The rearrangement joins TRBV11-2 to TRBJ1-1; 10 bases match TRBD1. Per the germline V gene, CDR1 is SGHAT and CDR2 is FQNNGV. CDR3 length: 18 residues. This CDR3 reads CASSLFVSLGQGNAEAFF. The CDR3 DNA sequence: TGTGCCAGCAGCTTATTTGTATCCCTGGGACAGGGGAACGCTGAAGCTTTCTTT.

The chain carries TRBV5-1 and TRBJ1-4, with TRBD1 identical over 7 bases. The CDR3 loop spans 16 amino acids. Germline trimming cut 3 bases from V and 4 bases from J; bases unmatched to any gene: 9. CDR1 is SGHRS and CDR2 is YFSETQ in the germline V gene. The CDR3: CASSSHTGTVNEKLFF. The CDR3 bases are TGCGCCAGCAGCTCCCACACAGGGACAGTTAATGAAAAACTGTTTTTT.

The J gene is TRBJ2-3, the V gene TRBV19; weak D call: TRBD2 (5 bases). Between the trimmed V and J ends, which lost 4 bases and 2 bases, there was a span of 10 bases. This CDR3 is built from 14 residues. Germline CDR1 LNHDA, CDR2 SQIVND (reference sequence). The CDR3: CASSTPGNTDTQYF. In DNA form, the CDR3 reads TGTGCCAGTAGTACCCCGGGGAACACAGATACGCAGTATTTT.

This chain uses TRBV7-9 with TRBJ2-1, with 10 bases lining up with TRBD2. The CDR3 totals 15 residues. After removal of 2 bases from V and 6 bases from J, the junction contained 4 bases not matched to a gene. The germline gives CDR1 SEHNR, CDR2 FQNEAQ (reference sequence). The CDR3 bases are TGTGCCAGCAGCTTACTAGCGGGGGCGGGCAATGAGCAGTTCTTC. Protein: CASSLLAGAGNEQFF.

The chain employs TRBV10-3 and TRBJ2-5; TRBD2 agrees at 12 bases. The CDR3 extends over 17 amino acids. J gave up 4 bases and V 4 bases, and 10 bases lay outside the gene matches. In germline, CDR1 is ENHRY, CDR2 SYGVKD. This chain's CDR3 is CAISGPSGGASVETQYF. DNA for the CDR3: TGTGCCATCAGTGGCCCTAGCGGGGGGGCCTCGGTAGAGACCCAGTACTTC.

The V gene is TRBV5-1, the J gene TRBJ2-5; D may be TRBD1 or TRBD2 (5 bases each). The V end was cut by 7 bases, the J end by 1 base, with 17 bases between. Germline assignment: CDR1 SGHRS and CDR2 YFSETQ. The CDR3 contains 15 residues. This CDR3 reads CASYRAIGTQETQYF. DNA for the CDR3: TGCGCCAGCTACCGGGCGATAGGGACCCAAGAGACCCAGTACTTC.

The J gene is TRBJ2-3, the V gene TRBV6-1, with TRBD2 identical over 9 bases. The CDR3 has 15 residues. After removal of 7 bases from V and 2 bases from J, the junction contained 7 bases not matched to a gene. Germline-derived CDR1 and CDR2 are MNHNS and SASEGT. This CDR3 reads CASNGLANPTDTQYF. CDR3 coding DNA: TGTGCCAGCAACGGACTAGCGAATCCCACAGATACGCAGTATTTT.

The gene calls are TRBV10-3 and TRBJ1-1; no firm D call. This CDR3 is built from 13 residues. The V gene's germline CDR1 is ENHRY and CDR2 SYGVKD. V lost 7 bases, J lost 0 bases, and 9 bases lay in between. In DNA, the CDR3 is TGTGCCATCATGCCAGGCTTGAACACTGAAGCTTTCTTT. Protein: CAIMPGLNTEAFF.

CDR3 amino acids: CASSPPGLASTGELFF. CDR3 coding DNA: TGCGCCAGCAGCCCCCCCGGACTAGCGTCAACCGGGGAGCTGTTTTTT. The chain links TRBV5-1 to TRBJ2-2; 9 nucleotides align to TRBD2. This CDR3 comprises 16 residues. J was trimmed by 5 bases and V by 4 bases; bases with no gene match: 9. The germline CDR1 and CDR2 sequences are SGHRS and YFSETQ.

This clone was counted only a few times. The chain is built from TRBV2 and TRBJ1-2, with 7 bases lining up with TRBD1. The J segment lost 5 bases and the V segment lost 3 bases, leaving 9 bases of the junction unmatched. CDR1 SNHLY and CDR2 FYNNEI come from the germline V gene. The CDR3 runs to 15 residues. The CDR3 protein is CASSDTGEEGYGYTF. Here the CDR3 DNA reads TGTGCCAGCAGTGATACAGGGGAGGAGGGGTATGGCTACACCTTC.